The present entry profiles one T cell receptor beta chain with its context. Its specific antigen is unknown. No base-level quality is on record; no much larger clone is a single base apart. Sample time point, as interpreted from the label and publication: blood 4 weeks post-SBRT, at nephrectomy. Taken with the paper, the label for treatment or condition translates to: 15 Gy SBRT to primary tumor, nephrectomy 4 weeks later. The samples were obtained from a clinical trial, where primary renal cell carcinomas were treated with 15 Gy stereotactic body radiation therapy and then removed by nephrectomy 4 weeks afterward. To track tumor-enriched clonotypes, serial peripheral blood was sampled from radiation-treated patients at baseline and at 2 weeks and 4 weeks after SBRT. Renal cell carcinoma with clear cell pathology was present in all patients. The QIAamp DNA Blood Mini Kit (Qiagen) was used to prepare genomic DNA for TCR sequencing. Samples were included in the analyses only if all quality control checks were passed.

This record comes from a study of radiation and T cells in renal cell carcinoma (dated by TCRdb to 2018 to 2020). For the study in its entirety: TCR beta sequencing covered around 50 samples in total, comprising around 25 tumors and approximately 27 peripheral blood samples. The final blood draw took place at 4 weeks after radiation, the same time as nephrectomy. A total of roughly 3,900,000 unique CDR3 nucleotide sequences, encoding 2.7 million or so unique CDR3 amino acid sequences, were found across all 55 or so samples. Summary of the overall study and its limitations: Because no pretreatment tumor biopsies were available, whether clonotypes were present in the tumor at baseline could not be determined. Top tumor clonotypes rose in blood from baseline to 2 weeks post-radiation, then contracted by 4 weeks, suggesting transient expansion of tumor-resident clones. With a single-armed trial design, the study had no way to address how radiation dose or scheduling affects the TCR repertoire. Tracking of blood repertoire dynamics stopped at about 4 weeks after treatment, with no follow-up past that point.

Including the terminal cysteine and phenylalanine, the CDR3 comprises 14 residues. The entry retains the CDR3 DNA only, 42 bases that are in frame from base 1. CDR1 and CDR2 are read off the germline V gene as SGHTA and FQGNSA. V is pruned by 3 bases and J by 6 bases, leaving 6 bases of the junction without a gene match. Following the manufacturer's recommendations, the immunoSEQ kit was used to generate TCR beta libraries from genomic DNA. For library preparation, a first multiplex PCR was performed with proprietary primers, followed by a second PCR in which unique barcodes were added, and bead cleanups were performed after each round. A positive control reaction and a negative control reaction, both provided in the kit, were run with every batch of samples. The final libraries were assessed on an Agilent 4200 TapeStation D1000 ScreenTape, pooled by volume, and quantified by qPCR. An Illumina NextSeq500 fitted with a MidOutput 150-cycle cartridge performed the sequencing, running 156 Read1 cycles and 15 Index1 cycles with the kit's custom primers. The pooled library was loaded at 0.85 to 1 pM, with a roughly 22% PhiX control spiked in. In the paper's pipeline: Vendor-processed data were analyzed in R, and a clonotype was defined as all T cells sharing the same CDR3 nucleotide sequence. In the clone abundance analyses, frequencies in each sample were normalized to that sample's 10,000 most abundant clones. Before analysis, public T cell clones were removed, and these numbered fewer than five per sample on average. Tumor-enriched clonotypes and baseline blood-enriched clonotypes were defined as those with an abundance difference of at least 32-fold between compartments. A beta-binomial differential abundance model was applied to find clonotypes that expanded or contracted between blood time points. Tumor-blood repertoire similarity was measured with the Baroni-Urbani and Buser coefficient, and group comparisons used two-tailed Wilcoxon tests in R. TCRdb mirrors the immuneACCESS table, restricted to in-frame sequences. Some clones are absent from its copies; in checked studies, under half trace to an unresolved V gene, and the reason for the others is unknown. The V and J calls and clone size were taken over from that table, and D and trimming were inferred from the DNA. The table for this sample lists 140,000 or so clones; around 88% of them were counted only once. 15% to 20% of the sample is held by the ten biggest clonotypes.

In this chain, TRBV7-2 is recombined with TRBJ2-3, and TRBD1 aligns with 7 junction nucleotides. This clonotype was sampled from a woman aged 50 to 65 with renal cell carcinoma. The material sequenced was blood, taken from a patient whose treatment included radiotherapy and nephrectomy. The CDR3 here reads CASSFSSQGDTQYF. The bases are TGTGCCAGCAGCTTCAGCTCACAGGGGGATACGCAGTATTTT.